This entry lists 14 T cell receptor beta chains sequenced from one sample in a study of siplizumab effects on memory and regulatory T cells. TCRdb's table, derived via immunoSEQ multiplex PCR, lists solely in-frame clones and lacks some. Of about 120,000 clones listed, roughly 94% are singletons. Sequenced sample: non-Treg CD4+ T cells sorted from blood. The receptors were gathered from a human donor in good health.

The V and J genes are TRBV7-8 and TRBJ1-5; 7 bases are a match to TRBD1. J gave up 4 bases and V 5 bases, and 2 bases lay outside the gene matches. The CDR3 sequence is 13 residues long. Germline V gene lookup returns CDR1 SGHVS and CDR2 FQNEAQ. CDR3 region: CASSLTGNQPQHF. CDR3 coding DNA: TGTGCCAGCAGCCTGACAGGGAATCAGCCCCAGCATTTT.

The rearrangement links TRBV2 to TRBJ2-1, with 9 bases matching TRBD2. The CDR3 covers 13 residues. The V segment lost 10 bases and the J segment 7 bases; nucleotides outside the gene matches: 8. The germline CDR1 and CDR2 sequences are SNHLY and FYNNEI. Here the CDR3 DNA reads TGTGCCACCAAGCGGGAGGTGGATAATGAGCAGTTCTTC. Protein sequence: CATKREVDNEQFF.

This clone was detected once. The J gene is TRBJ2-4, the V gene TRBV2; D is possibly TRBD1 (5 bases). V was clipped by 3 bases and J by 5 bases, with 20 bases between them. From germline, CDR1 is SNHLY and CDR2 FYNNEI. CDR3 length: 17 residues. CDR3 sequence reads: CASSDSFGWQGQNIQYF. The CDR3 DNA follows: TGTGCCAGCAGTGATAGTTTCGGCTGGCAGGGTCAAAACATTCAGTACTTC.

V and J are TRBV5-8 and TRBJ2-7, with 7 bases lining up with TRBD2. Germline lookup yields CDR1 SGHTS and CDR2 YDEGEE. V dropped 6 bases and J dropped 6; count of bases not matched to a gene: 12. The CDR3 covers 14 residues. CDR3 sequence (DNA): TGTGCCAGCAAATTAAGCGGGACCACTGGCGAGCAGTACTTC. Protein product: CASKLSGTTGEQYF.

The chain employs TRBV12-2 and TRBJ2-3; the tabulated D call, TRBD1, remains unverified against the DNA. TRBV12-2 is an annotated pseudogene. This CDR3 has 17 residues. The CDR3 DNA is TGTGCAAGTCGCTTAGTATACCGGGACAGGGGAACCGATACGCAGTATTTT. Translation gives CASRLVYRDRGTDTQYF.

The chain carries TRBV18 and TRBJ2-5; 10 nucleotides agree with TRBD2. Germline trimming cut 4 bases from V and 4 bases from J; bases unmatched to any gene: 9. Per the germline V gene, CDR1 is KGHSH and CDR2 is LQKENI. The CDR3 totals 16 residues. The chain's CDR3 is CASSQSGRALGETQYF. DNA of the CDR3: TGTGCCAGCTCACAGAGCGGGAGGGCCCTCGGAGAGACCCAGTACTTC. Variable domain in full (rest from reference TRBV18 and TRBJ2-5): NAGVMQNPRHLVRRRGQEARLRCSPMKGHSHVYWYRQLPEEGLKFMVYLQKENIIDESGMPKERFSAEFPKEGPSILRIQQVVRGDSAAYFCASSQSGRALGETQYFGPGTRLLVL.

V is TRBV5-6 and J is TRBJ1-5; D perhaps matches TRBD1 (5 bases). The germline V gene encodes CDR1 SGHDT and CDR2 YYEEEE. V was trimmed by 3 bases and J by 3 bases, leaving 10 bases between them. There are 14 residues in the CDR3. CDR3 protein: CASSYRGLNQPQHF. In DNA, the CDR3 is TGTGCCAGCAGCTACCGGGGCCTCAATCAGCCCCAGCATTTT.

CDR3 in DNA: TGTGCCACCAGCTCGACCCGGCGCGAGCAGTACTTC. Amino acid sequence: CATSSTRREQYF. The rearrangement uses TRBV15 and TRBJ2-7; no clear D. The germline CDR1 and CDR2 sequences are LNHNV and YYDKDF (reference sequence). The CDR3 runs 12 residues. The germline V and J ends were trimmed by 5 bases and 6 bases, with 11 bases remaining between them.

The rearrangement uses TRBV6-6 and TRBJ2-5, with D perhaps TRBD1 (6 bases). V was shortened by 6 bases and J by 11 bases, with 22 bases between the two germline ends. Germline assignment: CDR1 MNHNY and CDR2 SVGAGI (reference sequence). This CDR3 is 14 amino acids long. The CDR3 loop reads CASSHDQGWEEQYF. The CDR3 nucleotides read TGTGCCAGCAGCCATGATCAGGGGTGGGAAGAGCAGTACTTC.

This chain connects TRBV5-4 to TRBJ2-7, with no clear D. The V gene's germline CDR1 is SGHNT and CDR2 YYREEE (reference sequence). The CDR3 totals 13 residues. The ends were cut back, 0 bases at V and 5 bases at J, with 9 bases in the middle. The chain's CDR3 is CASSLGASHEQYF. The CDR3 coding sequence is TGTGCCAGCAGCTTGGGTGCGTCTCACGAGCAGTACTTC.

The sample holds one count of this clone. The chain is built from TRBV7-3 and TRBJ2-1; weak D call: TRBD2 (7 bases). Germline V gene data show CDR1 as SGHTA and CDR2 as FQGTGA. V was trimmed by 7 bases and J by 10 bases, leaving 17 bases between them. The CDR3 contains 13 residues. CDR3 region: CASTLTRGAEQFF. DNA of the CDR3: TGTGCCAGCACCCTTACCCGGGGGGCGGAGCAGTTCTTC.

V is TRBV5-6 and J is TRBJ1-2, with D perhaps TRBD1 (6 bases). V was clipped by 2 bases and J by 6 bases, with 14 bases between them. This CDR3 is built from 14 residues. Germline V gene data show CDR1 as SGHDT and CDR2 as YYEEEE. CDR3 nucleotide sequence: TGTGCCAGCAGCTTACTCCGGGACATTCATGGCTACACCTTC. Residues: CASSLLRDIHGYTF. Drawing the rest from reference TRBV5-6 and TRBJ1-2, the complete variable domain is DAGVTQSPTHLIKTRGQQVTLRCSPKSGHDTVSWYQQALGQGPQFIFQYYEEEERQRGNFPDRFSGHQFPNYSSELNVNALLLGDSALYLCASSLLRDIHGYTFGSGTRLTVV.

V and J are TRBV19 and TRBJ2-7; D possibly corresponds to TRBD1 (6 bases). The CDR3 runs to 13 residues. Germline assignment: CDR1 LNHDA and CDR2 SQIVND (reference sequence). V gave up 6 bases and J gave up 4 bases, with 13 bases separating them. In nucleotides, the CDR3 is TGTGCCAGTAGCCGGGACATCCTATACGAGCAGTACTTC. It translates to CASSRDILYEQYF. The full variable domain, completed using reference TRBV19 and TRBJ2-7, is DGGITQSPKYLFRKEGQNVTLSCEQNLNHDAMYWYRQDPGQGLRLIYYSQIVNDFQKGDIAEGYSVSREKKESFPLTVTSAQKNPTAFYLCASSRDILYEQYFGPGTRLTVT.

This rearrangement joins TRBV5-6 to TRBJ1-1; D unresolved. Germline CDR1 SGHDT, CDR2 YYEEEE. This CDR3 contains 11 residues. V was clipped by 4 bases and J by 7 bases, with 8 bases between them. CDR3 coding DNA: TGTGCCAGCAGCCGCGACCGTGAAGCTTTCTTT. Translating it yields CASSRDREAFF. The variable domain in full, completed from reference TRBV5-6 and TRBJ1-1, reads DAGVTQSPTHLIKTRGQQVTLRCSPKSGHDTVSWYQQALGQGPQFIFQYYEEEERQRGNFPDRFSGHQFPNYSSELNVNALLLGDSALYLCASSRDREAFFGQGTRLTVV.